The 18 T cell receptor beta chains below come from one sample, sequenced in a study of blood T cell repertoires in COVID-19. Sequencing was performed with immunoSEQ multiplex PCR; in TCRdb, only in-frame clones are kept and a portion is missing. Found here are roughly 200,000 clones, around four fifths of them singletons; the top ten hold about 7%. Sequencing was carried out using peripheral blood. Every receptor here comes from a woman aged 40 to 50 with COVID-19, enrolled during active disease.

This chain links TRBV19 with TRBJ1-1, with D possibly being TRBD1 (5 bases). Germline V gene data show CDR1 as LNHDA and CDR2 as SQIVND (reference sequence). V was shortened by 4 bases and J by 4 bases, with 10 bases between the two germline ends. The CDR3 spans 13 residues. CDR3 residues: CASSTQRGTEAFF. The CDR3 DNA sequence: TGTGCCAGTAGTACCCAAAGGGGCACTGAAGCTTTCTTT.

The chain uses TRBV28 and TRBJ1-3; D not certain. The CDR3 is 14 residues long. With 5 bases removed from V and 3 bases from J, the gap between germline ends came to 11 bases. CDR1 MDHEN and CDR2 SYDVKM come from the germline V gene. The CDR3 spells CASSVGRFGNTIYF. In nucleotides, the CDR3 is TGTGCCAGCAGTGTAGGGAGGTTTGGAAACACCATATATTTT.

The chain uses TRBV7-3 and TRBJ2-5; D not certain. CDR1 and CDR2 from the germline V gene are SGHTA and FQGTGA. This CDR3 contains 13 residues. V lost 5 bases and J lost 0, with 7 bases in between. The chain's CDR3 is CASSPDNQETQYF. The CDR3 DNA reads TGTGCCAGCAGCCCAGACAACCAAGAGACCCAGTACTTC.

The chain joins TRBV4-2 to TRBJ2-3; 12 bases are a match to TRBD2. The length of the CDR3 is 17 residues. Trimming at V came to 4 bases and at J to 3 bases, leaving 8 bases not matched to a gene. Germline V CDR1 and CDR2: LGHNA, YNFKEQ. The DNA for the CDR3 is TGTGCCAGCAGCCCCACTAGCGGGGGGACTCCTACAGATACGCAGTATTTT. This codes for CASSPTSGGTPTDTQYF.

The chain employs TRBV5-1 and TRBJ2-1; D is possibly TRBD1 (6 bases). V was shortened by 4 bases and J by 8 bases, with 22 bases between the two germline ends. The length of the CDR3 is 16 residues. The germline V gene has CDR1 SGHRS and CDR2 YFSETQ. DNA of the CDR3: TGCGCCAGCAGCCCCCCAGGGGAAGGTGATTCCTATGAGCAGTTCTTC. Its protein is CASSPPGEGDSYEQFF.

The chain carries TRBV2 and TRBJ1-1, with a weak D call TRBD1 (6 bases). Germline CDR1 and CDR2: SNHLY and FYNNEI. The germline V and J ends were trimmed by 8 bases and 0 bases, with 7 bases remaining between them. This CDR3 contains 12 residues. The CDR3: CASYRVNTEAFF. CDR3 bases: TGTGCCAGCTACAGGGTGAACACTGAAGCTTTCTTT.

The V call is TRBV28, the J call TRBJ1-4; 10 nucleotides match TRBD1. The germline V gene has CDR1 MDHEN and CDR2 SYDVKM. Trimming at V came to 6 bases and at J to 5 bases, leaving 6 bases not matched to a gene. This CDR3 has 15 amino acids. The CDR3 DNA reads as TGTGCCAGCAGAACACCGGGACAGGGGAATGAAAAACTGTTTTTT. Encoded protein: CASRTPGQGNEKLFF.

The V and J genes are TRBV7-2 and TRBJ1-1; 9 bases line up with TRBD1. J was trimmed by 6 bases and V by 6 bases; bases with no gene match: 14. Germline CDR1 SGHTA, CDR2 FQGNSA. CDR3 length equals 16 residues. CDR3 protein: CASSWTGAKMSAEAFF. The CDR3 bases are TGTGCCAGCAGTTGGACAGGGGCTAAAATGTCCGCTGAAGCTTTCTTT.

The V call is TRBV3-1 (or the pseudogene TRBV3-2), the J call TRBJ2-1; TRBD1 agrees at 8 bases. This CDR3 has 16 amino acids. V lost 7 bases to trimming and J lost 7 bases; unmatched junction nucleotides: 15. CDR1 is LGHDT, CDR2 YNNKEL, per germline (reference sequence). CDR3 in amino acids: CASTSKGQVVGNEQFF. CDR3 bases: TGTGCCAGCACCTCCAAGGGACAGGTAGTGGGAAATGAGCAGTTCTTC.

This clone was detected a few times. This chain connects TRBV5-4 to TRBJ2-3; 8 bases line up with TRBD2. This CDR3 comprises 18 residues. The J segment lost 2 bases and the V segment lost 0 bases, leaving 11 bases of the junction unmatched. The germline gives CDR1 SGHNT, CDR2 YYREEE (reference sequence). CDR3 sequence: CASSLGGFRRGDTDTQYF. CDR3 nucleotides: TGTGCCAGCAGCTTGGGAGGGTTTCGGCGGGGGGACACAGATACGCAGTATTTT.

A word on this clone: Other DNA sequences of this sample code for an identical CDR3. The rearrangement joins TRBV28 to TRBJ2-7; D is undetermined. V dropped 6 bases and J dropped 2 bases, with 8 bases sitting between them. The germline CDR1 and CDR2 sequences are MDHEN and SYDVKM. The CDR3 has 12 residues. CDR3 DNA: TGTGCCAGCAGCCTAAGAGCCTACGAGCAGTACTTC. It translates to CASSLRAYEQYF.

J is TRBJ2-7 and V is TRBV9, with D possibly TRBD1 on 5 matching bases. The V gene's germline CDR1 is SGDLS and CDR2 YYNGEE. Trimming took off 4 bases at V and 4 bases at J, with 12 bases between the two ends. The CDR3 covers 13 residues. CDR3 sequence: CASSPREGYEQYF. DNA of the CDR3: TGTGCCAGCAGCCCCAGGGAAGGTTACGAGCAGTACTTC.

The chain employs TRBV5-4 and TRBJ1-4, with 7 bases lining up with TRBD1. Trimming at V came to 4 bases and at J to 8 bases, leaving 8 bases not matched to a gene. Germline V CDR1 and CDR2: SGHNT, YYREEE (reference sequence). The CDR3 spans 14 residues. CDR3 coding DNA: TGTGCCAGCAGCCTTAGGGACAGTCGGGAAAAACTGTTTTTT. Protein: CASSLRDSREKLFF.

The genes are TRBV11-2 and TRBJ1-2; D is perhaps TRBD1 (6 bases). V lost 5 bases and J 2 bases, leaving 15 bases between the germline ends. CDR1 is SGHAT and CDR2 is FQNNGV in the germline V gene. The CDR3 is 15 residues long. The CDR3 here is CASSPTGGANYGYTF. The CDR3, as DNA: TGTGCCAGCAGCCCGACGGGGGGGGCCAACTATGGCTACACCTTC. Complete variable domain (other parts from reference TRBV11-2 and TRBJ1-2): EAGVAQSPRYKIIEKRQSVAFWCNPISGHATLYWYQQILGQGPKLLIQFQNNGVVDDSQLPKDRFSAERLKGVDSTLKIQPAKLEDSAVYLCASSPTGGANYGYTFGSGTRLTVV.

The chain links TRBV5-1 to TRBJ1-6, with no clear D. Looked up from germline, CDR1 is SGHRS and CDR2 is YFSETQ. The CDR3 is 16 amino acids. Trimming cost V 0 bases and J 4 bases, with 11 bases left between them. The CDR3 bases are TGCGCCAGCAGCTTGGAACCGGGAGGGTATAATTCACCCCTCCACTTT. Protein: CASSLEPGGYNSPLHF.

The V call is TRBV6-2 or TRBV6-3, the J call TRBJ2-2; 15 bases line up with TRBD2. Germline lookup yields CDR1 MNHEY and CDR2 SVGEGT. V was pared by 5 bases and J by 4 bases, with 5 bases of the junction left unmatched. The CDR3 contains 17 residues. CDR3 residues: CASSGLAGGAGTGELFF. The CDR3 nucleotides are TGTGCCAGCAGTGGACTAGCGGGGGGGGCGGGCACCGGGGAGCTGTTTTTT.

The rearrangement uses TRBV19 and TRBJ1-1; D is undetermined. V was clipped by 2 bases and J by 8 bases, with 9 bases between them. The germline V gene has CDR1 LNHDA and CDR2 SQIVND (reference sequence). This CDR3 is built from 12 residues. Here the CDR3 DNA reads TGTGCCAGTAGTATACTGGGCGCGGAAGCTTTCTTT. This codes for CASSILGAEAFF.

The chain combines TRBV11-3 with TRBJ2-6; TRBD1 aligns across 12 bases. Per the germline V gene, CDR1 is SGHNT and CDR2 is YENEEA. This CDR3 has 19 residues. Trimming cost V 1 base and J 1 base; bases outside gene matches: 5. The CDR3 spells CASSLGPGQGASGANVLTF. The CDR3 coding sequence is TGTGCCAGCAGCTTAGGGCCGGGACAGGGGGCATCTGGGGCCAACGTCCTGACTTTC. Drawing the rest from reference TRBV11-3 and TRBJ2-6, the complete variable domain is EAGVVQSPRYKIIEKKQPVAFWCNPISGHNTLYWYLQNLGQGPELLIRYENEEAVDDSQLPKDRFSAERLKGVDSTLKIQPAELGDSAVYLCASSLGPGQGASGANVLTFGAGSRLTVL.